This passage covers 15 T cell receptor beta chains from one sample sequenced in a study of CXCR3-negative and CXCR3-positive naive CD8 T cells. It was by 5' RACE with UMI labels that the TRB cDNA libraries were prepared. TCRdb reprocessed the 5' RACE reads and keeps a single row for each CDR3 protein, giving no DNA. The sample has approximately 100,000 distinct CDR3 sequences. These TCRs are of unknown antigen specificity. Study-level results: Naive CXCR3-positive cells had TRB CDR3s more hydrophobic than those of CXCR3-negative naive cells.

The specimen was naive CXCR3+ CD8+ T cells from blood. Subset described: CD45RO-CCR7+CD27+CD95- naive CD8+ T cells expressing CXCR3 (TNR3+). Every receptor here comes from a human donor in good health. Some clones in this sample may be carry-over from other donors' samples.

The chain uses TRBV15 and TRBJ2-5; TCRdb's assignment of TRBD1 cannot be checked, as there is no DNA. Per germline, CDR1 LNHNV and CDR2 YYDKDF (reference sequence). The CDR3 spans 15 residues. CDR3 in amino acids: CATSSRVPQQETQYF.

The gene calls are TRBV7-6 and TRBJ2-3; as DNA is missing, the TRBD1 call by TCRdb cannot be tested. The CDR3 consists of 15 residues. Germline values: CDR1 SGHVS, CDR2 FNYEAQ. The CDR3 sequence is CASSLAWDSTDTQYF.

V usage is TRBV25-1 and J usage is TRBJ1-2. Germline assignment: CDR1 MGHDK and CDR2 SYGVNS. This CDR3 spans 14 amino acids. CDR3 residues: CASSELVSEYGYTF.

V usage is TRBV28 and J usage is TRBJ2-5; checking the TCRdb D call of TRBD1 is not possible without DNA. CDR1 is MDHEN, CDR2 SYDVKM, per germline. This CDR3 is built from 17 residues. The CDR3 reads CASSLYGTGTGGETQYF. The whole variable domain, remainder taken from reference TRBV28 and TRBJ2-5, is DVKVTQSSRYLVKRTGEKVFLECVQDMDHENMFWYRQDPGLGLRLIYFSYDVKMKEKGDIPEGYSVSREKKERFSLILESASTNQTSMYLCASSLYGTGTGGETQYFGPGTRLLVL.

This rearrangement joins TRBV7-9 to TRBJ2-5. Looked up from germline, CDR1 is SEHNR and CDR2 is FQNEAQ (reference sequence). This CDR3 region has 13 residues. The CDR3 spells CASSFRMKETQYF.

CDR3 protein: CASSATPGQGSYEQYF. The chain is built from TRBV5-1 and TRBJ2-7; TCRdb proposes TRBD1, but this gene call is untestable without DNA. Germline CDR1 is SGHRS and CDR2 is YFSETQ. The CDR3 extends over 16 amino acids.

V usage is TRBV27 and J usage is TRBJ1-5; the D call of TRBD1 rests on TCRdb alone, since no DNA is present to check it. Germline CDR1 and CDR2: MNHEY and SMNVEV (reference sequence). The CDR3 runs to 15 residues. CDR3 sequence: CASSYTGVRNQPQHF.

The V call is TRBV29-1, the J call TRBJ2-3; there is no DNA to check the TCRdb D call of TRBD1. CDR1 is SQVTM and CDR2 is ANQGSEA in the germline V gene. The CDR3 loop spans 15 amino acids. This CDR3 is CSAKLIRGSTDTQYF.

V gene TRBV9 combines with J gene TRBJ2-2. The length of the CDR3 is 12 residues. Germline CDR1 reads SGDLS; CDR2 reads YYNGEE. The CDR3 region is CASSVEPGELFF.

The chain carries TRBV6-5 and TRBJ2-1; as DNA is missing, the TRBD1 call by TCRdb cannot be tested. The V gene's germline CDR1 is MNHEY and CDR2 SVGAGI. The CDR3 loop spans 15 amino acids. Here the CDR3 reads CASSPLWGEHNEQFF.

This rearrangement joins TRBV27 to TRBJ2-7; TCRdb proposes TRBD2, but this gene call is untestable without DNA. Germline V CDR1 and CDR2: MNHEY, SMNVEV (reference sequence). This CDR3 region has 16 residues. The CDR3 region is CASSPWTSGGAYEQYF.

V and J are TRBV14 and TRBJ2-2; TCRdb designates TRBD1, a call that cannot be tested without DNA. Germline CDR1 SGHDN, CDR2 FVKESK. The CDR3 extends over 19 amino acids. Here the CDR3 reads CASSQFFEGQGDDTGELFF.

The J gene is TRBJ2-2, the V gene TRBV7-9; TCRdb gives TRBD1 as the D gene, but with no DNA this cannot be confirmed. CDR1 and CDR2 from the germline V gene are SEHNR and FQNEAQ (reference sequence). The CDR3 loop spans 13 amino acids. The CDR3 sequence: CANHRGNTGELFF.

The chain combines TRBV7-9 with TRBJ2-7; with no DNA, the TCRdb D assignment of TRBD1 cannot be verified. The germline CDR1 and CDR2 sequences are SEHNR and FQNEAQ (reference sequence). This CDR3 spans 17 amino acids. The CDR3 loop is CASSRTTGKAVSHEQYF.

The J gene is TRBJ2-7, the V gene TRBV6-6. From germline, CDR1 is MNHNY and CDR2 SVGAGI (reference sequence). The CDR3 totals 15 residues. This CDR3 reads CASSYSNGPDYEQYF.